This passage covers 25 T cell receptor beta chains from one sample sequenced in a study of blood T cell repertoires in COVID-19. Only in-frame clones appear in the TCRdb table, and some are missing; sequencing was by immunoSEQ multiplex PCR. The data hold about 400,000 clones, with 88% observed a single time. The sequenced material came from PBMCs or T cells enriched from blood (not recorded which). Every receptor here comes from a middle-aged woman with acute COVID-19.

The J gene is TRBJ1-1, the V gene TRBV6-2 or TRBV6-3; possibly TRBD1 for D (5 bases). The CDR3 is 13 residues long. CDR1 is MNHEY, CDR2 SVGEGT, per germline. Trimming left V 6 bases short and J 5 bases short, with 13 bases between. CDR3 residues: CASSPAGGTEAFF. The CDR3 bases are TGTGCCAGCAGCCCTGCTGGGGGGACTGAAGCTTTCTTT.

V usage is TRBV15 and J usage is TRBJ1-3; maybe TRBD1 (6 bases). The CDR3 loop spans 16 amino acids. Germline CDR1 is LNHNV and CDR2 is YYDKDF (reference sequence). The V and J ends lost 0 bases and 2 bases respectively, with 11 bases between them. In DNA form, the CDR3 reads TGTGCCACCAGCAGAGAGCCCAGGGGCACTGGAAACACCATATATTTT. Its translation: CATSREPRGTGNTIYF.

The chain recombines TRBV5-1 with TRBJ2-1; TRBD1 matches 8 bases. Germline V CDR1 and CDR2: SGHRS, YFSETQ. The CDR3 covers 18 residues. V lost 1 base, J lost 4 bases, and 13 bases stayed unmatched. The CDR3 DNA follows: TGCGCCAGCAGCTTGCAGGCAGGGGGCGTAGGAAGTTACAATGAGCAGTTCTTC. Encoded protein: CASSLQAGGVGSYNEQFF.

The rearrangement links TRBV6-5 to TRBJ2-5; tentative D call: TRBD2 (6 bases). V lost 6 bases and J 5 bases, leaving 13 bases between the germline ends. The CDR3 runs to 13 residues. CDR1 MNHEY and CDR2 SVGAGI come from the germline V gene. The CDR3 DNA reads TGTGCCAGCAGACCCGGGGGTGGGGAGACCCAGTACTTC. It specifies CASRPGGGETQYF.

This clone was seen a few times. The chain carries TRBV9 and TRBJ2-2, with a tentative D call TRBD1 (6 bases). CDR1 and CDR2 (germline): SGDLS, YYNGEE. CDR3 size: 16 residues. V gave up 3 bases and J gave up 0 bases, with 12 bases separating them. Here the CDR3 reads CASSEHRDPNTGELFF. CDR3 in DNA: TGTGCCAGCAGCGAACACAGGGACCCGAACACCGGGGAGCTGTTTTTT.

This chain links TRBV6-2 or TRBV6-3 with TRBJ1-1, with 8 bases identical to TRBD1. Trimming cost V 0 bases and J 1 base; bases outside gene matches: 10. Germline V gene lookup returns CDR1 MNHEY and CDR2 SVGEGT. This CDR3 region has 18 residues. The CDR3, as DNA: TGTGCCAGCAGTTACTCGACTTCAGGGGGCTCGCGGAACACTGAAGCTTTCTTT. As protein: CASSYSTSGGSRNTEAFF.

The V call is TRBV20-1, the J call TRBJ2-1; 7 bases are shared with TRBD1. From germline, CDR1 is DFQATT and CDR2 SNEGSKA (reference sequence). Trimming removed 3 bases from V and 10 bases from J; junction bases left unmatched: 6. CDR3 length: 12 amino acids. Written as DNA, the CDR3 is TGCAGTGCTAGTACAACGACAGGGGAGCAGTTCTTC. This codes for CSASTTTGEQFF.

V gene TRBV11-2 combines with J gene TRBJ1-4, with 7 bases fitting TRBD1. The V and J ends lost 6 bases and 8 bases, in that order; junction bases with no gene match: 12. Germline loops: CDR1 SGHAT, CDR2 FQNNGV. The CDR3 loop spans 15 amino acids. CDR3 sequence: CASSPELGGAEKLFF. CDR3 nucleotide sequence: TGTGCCAGCAGTCCAGAGTTAGGGGGCGCAGAAAAACTGTTTTTT.

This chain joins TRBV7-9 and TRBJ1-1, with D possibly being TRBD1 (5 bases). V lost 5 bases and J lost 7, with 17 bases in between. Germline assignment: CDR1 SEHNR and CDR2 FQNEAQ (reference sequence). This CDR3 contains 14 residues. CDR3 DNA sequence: TGTGCCAGCAGCACGACAGCTCCCAAGGGTGAAGCTTTCTTT. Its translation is CASSTTAPKGEAFF.

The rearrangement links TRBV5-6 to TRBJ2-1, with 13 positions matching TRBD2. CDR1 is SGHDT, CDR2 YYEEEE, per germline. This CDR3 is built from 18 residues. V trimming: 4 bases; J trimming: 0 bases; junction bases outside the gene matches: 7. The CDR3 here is CASSEGGLAGDSYNEQFF. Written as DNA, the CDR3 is TGTGCCAGCAGCGAGGGAGGACTAGCGGGGGACTCCTACAATGAGCAGTTCTTC.

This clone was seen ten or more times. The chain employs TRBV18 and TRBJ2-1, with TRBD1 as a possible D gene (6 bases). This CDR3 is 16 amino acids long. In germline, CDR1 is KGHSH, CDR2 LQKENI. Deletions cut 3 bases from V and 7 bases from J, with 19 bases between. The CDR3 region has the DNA TGTGCCAGCTCACCGCTACAGGGCCTGGGGGTGAATGAGCAGTTCTTC. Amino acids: CASSPLQGLGVNEQFF.

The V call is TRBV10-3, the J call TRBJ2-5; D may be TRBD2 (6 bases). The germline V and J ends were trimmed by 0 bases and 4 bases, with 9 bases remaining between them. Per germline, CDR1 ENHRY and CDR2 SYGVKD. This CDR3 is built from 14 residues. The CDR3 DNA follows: TGTGCCATCAGTGAGTCGCGGGGAAGAGAGACCCAGTACTTC. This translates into CAISESRGRETQYF.

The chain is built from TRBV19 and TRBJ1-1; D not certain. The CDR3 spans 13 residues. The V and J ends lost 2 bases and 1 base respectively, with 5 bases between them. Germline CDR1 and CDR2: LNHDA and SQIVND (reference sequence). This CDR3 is CASSINKNTEAFF. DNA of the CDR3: TGTGCCAGTAGTATAAACAAGAACACTGAAGCTTTCTTT.

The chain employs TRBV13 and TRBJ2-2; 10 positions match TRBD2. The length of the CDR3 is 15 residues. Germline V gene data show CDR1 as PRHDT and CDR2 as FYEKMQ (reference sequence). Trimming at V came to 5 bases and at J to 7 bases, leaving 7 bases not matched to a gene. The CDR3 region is CASSLSSGGNGELFF. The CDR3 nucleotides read TGTGCCAGCAGCCTGTCTAGCGGGGGTAACGGGGAGCTGTTTTTT.

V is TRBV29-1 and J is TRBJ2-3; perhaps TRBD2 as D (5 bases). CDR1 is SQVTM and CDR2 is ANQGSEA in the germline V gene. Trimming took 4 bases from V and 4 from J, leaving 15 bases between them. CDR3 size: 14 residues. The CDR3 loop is CSVVGSEGADTQYF. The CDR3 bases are TGCAGCGTTGTCGGCTCCGAGGGTGCAGATACGCAGTATTTT.

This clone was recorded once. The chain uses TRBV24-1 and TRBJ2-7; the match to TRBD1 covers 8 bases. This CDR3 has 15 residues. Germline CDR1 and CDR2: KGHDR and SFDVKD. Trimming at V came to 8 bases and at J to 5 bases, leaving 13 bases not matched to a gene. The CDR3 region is CATMAPGGSENEQYF. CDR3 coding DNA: TGTGCCACCATGGCGCCAGGGGGCTCGGAAAACGAGCAGTACTTC.

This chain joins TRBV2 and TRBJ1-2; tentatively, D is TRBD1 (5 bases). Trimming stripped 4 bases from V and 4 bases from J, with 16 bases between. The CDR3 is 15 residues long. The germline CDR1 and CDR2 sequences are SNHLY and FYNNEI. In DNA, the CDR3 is TGTGCCAGCAGTGGCGACAGCTCCATCAGCTATGGCTACACCTTC. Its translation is CASSGDSSISYGYTF.

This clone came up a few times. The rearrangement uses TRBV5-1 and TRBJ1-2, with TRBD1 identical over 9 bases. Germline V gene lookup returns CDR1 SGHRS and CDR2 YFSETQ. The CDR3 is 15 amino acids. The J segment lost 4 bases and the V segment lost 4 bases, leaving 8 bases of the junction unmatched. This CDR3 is CASSEGQGSGYGYTF. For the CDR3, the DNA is TGCGCCAGCAGCGAAGGACAGGGGTCGGGCTATGGCTACACCTTC.

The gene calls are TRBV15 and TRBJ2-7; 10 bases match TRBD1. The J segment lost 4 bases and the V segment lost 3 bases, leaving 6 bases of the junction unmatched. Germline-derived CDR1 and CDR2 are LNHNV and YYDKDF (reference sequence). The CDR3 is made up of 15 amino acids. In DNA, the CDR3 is TGTGCCACCAGCAGGGTGACAGGGGGCCAGTACGAGCAGTACTTC. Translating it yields CATSRVTGGQYEQYF.

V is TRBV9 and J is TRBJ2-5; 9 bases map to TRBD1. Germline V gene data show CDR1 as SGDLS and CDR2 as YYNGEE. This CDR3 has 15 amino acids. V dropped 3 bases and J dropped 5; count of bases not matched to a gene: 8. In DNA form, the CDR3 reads TGTGCCAGCAGCGATATACAGGGGGCACTTGAGACCCAGTACTTC. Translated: CASSDIQGALETQYF.

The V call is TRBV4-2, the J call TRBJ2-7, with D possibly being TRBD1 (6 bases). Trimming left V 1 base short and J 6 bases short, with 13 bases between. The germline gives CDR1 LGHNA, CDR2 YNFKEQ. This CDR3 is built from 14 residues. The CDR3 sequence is CASSQGLRGFEQYF. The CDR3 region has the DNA TGTGCCAGCAGCCAAGGGTTGAGGGGGTTCGAGCAGTACTTC.

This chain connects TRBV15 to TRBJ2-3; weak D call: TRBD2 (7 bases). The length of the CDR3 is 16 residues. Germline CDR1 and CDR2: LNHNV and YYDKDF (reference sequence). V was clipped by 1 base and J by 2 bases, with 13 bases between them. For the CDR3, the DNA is TGTGCCACCAGCAGAGGGGCGGGGGCCACCACAGATACGCAGTATTTT. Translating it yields CATSRGAGATTDTQYF.

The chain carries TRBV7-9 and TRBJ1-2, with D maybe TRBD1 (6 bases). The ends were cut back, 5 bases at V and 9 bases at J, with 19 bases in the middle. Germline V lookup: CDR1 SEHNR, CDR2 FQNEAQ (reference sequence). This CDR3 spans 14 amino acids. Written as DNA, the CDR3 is TGTGCCAGCAGCGAACAGGGAGTTTTGTTTAGCTACACCTTC. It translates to CASSEQGVLFSYTF.

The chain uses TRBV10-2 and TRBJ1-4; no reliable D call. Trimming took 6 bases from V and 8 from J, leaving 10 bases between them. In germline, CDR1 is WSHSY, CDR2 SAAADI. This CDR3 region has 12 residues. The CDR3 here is CASRTEQEKLFF. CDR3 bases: TGCGCCAGCAGAACAGAACAGGAAAAACTGTTTTTT.

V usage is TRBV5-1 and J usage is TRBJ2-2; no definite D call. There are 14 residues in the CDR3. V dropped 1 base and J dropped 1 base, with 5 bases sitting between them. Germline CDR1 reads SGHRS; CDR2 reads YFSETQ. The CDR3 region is CASSLFGNTGELFF. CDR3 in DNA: TGCGCCAGCAGCTTGTTCGGGAACACCGGGGAGCTGTTTTTT. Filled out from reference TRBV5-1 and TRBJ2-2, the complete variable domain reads KAGVTQTPRYLIKTRGQQVTLSCSPISGHRSVSWYQQTPGQGLQFLFEYFSETQRNKGNFPGRFSGRQFSNSRSEMNVSTLELGDSALYLCASSLFGNTGELFFGEGSRLTVL.